This T cell receptor beta chain was captured in a study of Ad26.COV2.S vaccination and SARS-CoV-2 variants. Whole-study results and caveats: It was found that vaccine and placebo recipients had similar non-spike TCR breadth.

Details on this clone: The antigen is undetermined.

As for treatment: roughly 18 received Ad26.COV2.S at low or high dose, single or two shots; roughly 5 received placebo; per-sample allocation not given. It was on day 63 after the first vaccine or placebo injection that samples were taken. TCRdb keeps only in-frame clones here, not all; method: immunoSEQ multiplex PCR. This table has about 370,000 clones, around 89% appearing once. Here the sequenced sample was peripheral blood, taken in a trial of Ad26.COV2.S vaccine versus placebo. The TCR sequence derives from a person aged 18-60 years who received the Ad26.COV2.S COVID-19 vaccine or a placebo.

CDR3 residues: CASSLTGSFSLDTQYF. The DNA of the CDR3 is TGTGCCAGCAGCTTAACGGGGAGTTTTTCCTTGGATACGCAGTATTTT. V gene TRBV7-3 combines with J gene TRBJ2-3; possible D gene TRBD2, 5 bases. CDR3 size: 16 residues. Germline-derived CDR1 and CDR2 are SGHTA and FQGTGA. Trimming took off 0 bases at V and 6 bases at J, with 16 bases between the two ends.